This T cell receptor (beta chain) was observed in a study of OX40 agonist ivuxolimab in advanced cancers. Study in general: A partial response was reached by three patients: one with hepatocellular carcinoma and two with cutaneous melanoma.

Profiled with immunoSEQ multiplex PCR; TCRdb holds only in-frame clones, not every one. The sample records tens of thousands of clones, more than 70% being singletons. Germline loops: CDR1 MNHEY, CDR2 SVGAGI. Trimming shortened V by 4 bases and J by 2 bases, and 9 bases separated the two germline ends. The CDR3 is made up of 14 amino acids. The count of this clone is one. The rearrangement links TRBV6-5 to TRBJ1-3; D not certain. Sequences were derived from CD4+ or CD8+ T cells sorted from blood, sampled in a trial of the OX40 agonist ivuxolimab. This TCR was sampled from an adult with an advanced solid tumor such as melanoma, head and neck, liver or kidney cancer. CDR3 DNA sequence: TGTGCCAGCAGTTCAATATCGGCTGGAAACACCATATATTTT. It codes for CASSSISAGNTIYF.